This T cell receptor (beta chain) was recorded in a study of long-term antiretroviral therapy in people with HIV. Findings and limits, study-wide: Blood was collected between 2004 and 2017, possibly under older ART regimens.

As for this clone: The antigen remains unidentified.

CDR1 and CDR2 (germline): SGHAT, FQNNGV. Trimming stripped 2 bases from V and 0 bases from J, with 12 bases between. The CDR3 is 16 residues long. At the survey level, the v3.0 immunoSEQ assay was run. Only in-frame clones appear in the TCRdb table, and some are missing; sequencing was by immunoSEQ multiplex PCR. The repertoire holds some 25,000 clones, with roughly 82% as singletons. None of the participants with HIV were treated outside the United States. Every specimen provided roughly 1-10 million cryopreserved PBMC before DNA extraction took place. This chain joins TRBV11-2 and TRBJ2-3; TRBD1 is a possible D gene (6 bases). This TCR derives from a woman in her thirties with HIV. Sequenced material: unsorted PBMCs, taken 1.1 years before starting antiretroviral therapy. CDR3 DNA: TGTGCCAGCAGCTTACAGTTGGGGGCTAGCACAGATACGCAGTATTTT. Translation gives CASSLQLGASTDTQYF.